The 27 T cell receptor beta chains below all came from one sample that was sequenced in a study of early T cells in non-severe SARS-CoV-2 infection. MiXCR, applied by TCRdb to the 5' RACE reads, yields one record per CDR3 protein. The table lists tens of thousands of distinct CDR3 sequences, around 13% of them singletons. Sequencing was done on a sample of whole blood. The receptors were gathered from an adult who was a healthcare worker with PCR-confirmed SARS-CoV-2 infection or an uninfected control (not recorded which).

The chain has TRBV29-1 and TRBJ2-3; 10 positions agree with TRBD1. The V and J ends lost 7 bases and 3 bases, in that order; junction bases with no gene match: 4. The CDR3 extends over 13 amino acids. The V gene's germline CDR1 is SQVTM and CDR2 ANQGSEA. This CDR3 is CSARTGGTDTQYF. The CDR3 DNA is TGCAGCGCCCGGACAGGGGGAACAGATACGCAGTATTTT.

Regarding this clonotype: Mismatch with germline at one junction end may stem from a read error. The gene calls are TRBV27 and TRBJ2-3, with 10 positions matching TRBD1. Germline V lookup: CDR1 MNHEY, CDR2 SMNVEV (reference sequence). This CDR3 is 13 amino acids long. Here the CDR3 reads CASSSSGTGAQFF. In nucleotides, the CDR3 is TGTGCCAGCAGTTCCTCCGGGACAGGGGCACAGTTTTTT.

There are a few counts of this clonotype. The chain joins TRBV29-1 to TRBJ2-1; tentatively, D is TRBD1 or TRBD2 (6 bases each). The ends were cut back, 8 bases at V and 5 bases at J, with 16 bases in the middle. Germline V gives CDR1 SQVTM, CDR2 ANQGSEA. The CDR3 extends over 13 amino acids. CDR3 nucleotide sequence: TGCAGCACGAAGGAGGGGGGTAACAATGAGCAGTTCTTC. The encoded protein is CSTKEGGNNEQFF.

This clonotype appeared a few times. The chain employs TRBV4-3 and TRBJ1-1, with D unresolved. V dropped 0 bases and J dropped 1 base, with 9 bases sitting between them. The CDR3 spans 15 residues. The germline CDR1 and CDR2 sequences are LGHNA and YSLEER. CDR3 sequence reads: CASSQDHLPNTEAFF. The DNA for the CDR3 is TGCGCCAGCAGCCAAGATCACCTACCGAACACTGAAGCTTTCTTT.

This clonotype showed up many times. The rearrangement joins TRBV5-6 to TRBJ1-2; D perhaps matches TRBD1 (6 bases). Trimming left V 0 bases short and J 1 base short, with 7 bases between. Germline CDR1 SGHDT, CDR2 YYEEEE. The CDR3 totals 14 residues. For the CDR3, the DNA is TGTGCCAGCAGCTTGGGACAGGTTAACTATGGCTACACCTTC. It yields the protein CASSLGQVNYGYTF.

This chain connects TRBV29-1 to TRBJ1-4; 12 nucleotides align to TRBD1. The CDR3 covers 16 residues. Germline V gene lookup returns CDR1 SQVTM and CDR2 ANQGSEA. J gave up 5 bases and V 5 bases, and 9 bases lay outside the gene matches. CDR3 loop: CSVPGTGGASNEKLFF. DNA of the CDR3: TGCAGCGTTCCCGGGACAGGGGGCGCCTCGAATGAAAAACTGTTTTTT.

This clonotype was counted many times. The J gene is TRBJ2-7, the V gene TRBV5-4; either TRBD1 or TRBD2 may fit D (6 bases each). The V gene lost 0 bases and the J gene lost 5 bases, with 15 bases spanning the gap. Germline V gives CDR1 SGHNT, CDR2 YYREEE (reference sequence). The CDR3 is made up of 15 amino acids. CDR3 protein: CASSLAGALADEQYF. The CDR3 DNA is TGTGCCAGCAGCTTGGCGGGGGCCCTCGCAGACGAGCAGTACTTC.

This clonotype occurred many times. The rearrangement joins TRBV28 to TRBJ2-1; D is undetermined. Trimming took 5 bases from V and 0 from J, leaving 17 bases between them. Germline CDR1 reads MDHEN; CDR2 reads SYDVKM. The CDR3 length is 17 residues. The CDR3 sequence: CASSLVGVATSYNEQFF. The CDR3 DNA is TGTGCCAGCAGTCTGGTTGGCGTAGCTACCTCCTACAATGAGCAGTTCTTC.

This clonotype occurred a few times. The gene calls are TRBV20-1 and TRBJ2-3; TRBD2 matches 11 bases. Germline values: CDR1 DFQATT, CDR2 SNEGSKA (reference sequence). Unmatched junction bases numbered 6, after V lost 2 bases and J lost 8 bases. This CDR3 has 14 amino acids. The CDR3 DNA sequence: TGCAGTGCTAGAACTAGCGGGAGTTTCGGTACGCAGTATTTT. It codes for CSARTSGSFGTQYF.

This clonotype was counted only a few times. The rearrangement uses TRBV7-6 and TRBJ2-1; 13 positions match TRBD2. V lost 5 bases and J lost 8; bases outside the gene matches: 6. Germline CDR1 and CDR2: SGHVS and FNYEAQ. CDR3 length: 15 residues. The CDR3, as DNA: TGTGCCAGCAGCCGGGGGACTAGCGGGACCTATGAGCAGTTCTTC. As protein: CASSRGTSGTYEQFF.

The chain is built from TRBV5-1 and TRBJ2-5; no clear D gene. Per germline, CDR1 SGHRS and CDR2 YFSETQ. This CDR3 spans 11 amino acids. V was pared by 6 bases and J by 1 base, with 4 bases between. CDR3 DNA sequence: TGCGCCAGCACCCTCCAAGAGACCCAGTACTTC. Translated, it gives CASTLQETQYF.

The table lists this clonotype with many counts. The rearrangement uses TRBV29-1 and TRBJ1-2; the match to TRBD1 covers 9 bases. Germline values: CDR1 SQVTM, CDR2 ANQGSEA. The CDR3 consists of 12 residues. With 6 bases clipped from V and 5 bases from J, the junction kept 4 bases outside the gene matches. The CDR3 reads CSVLQGAYGYTF. In DNA form, the CDR3 reads TGCAGCGTCTTACAGGGGGCTTATGGCTACACCTTC.

V gene TRBV2 combines with J gene TRBJ1-5; D gene ambiguous. The CDR3 extends over 14 amino acids. Germline V CDR1 and CDR2: SNHLY, FYNNEI. Deletions cut 2 bases from V and 0 bases from J, with 5 bases between. This CDR3 is CASSETSSNQPQHF. CDR3 in DNA: TGTGCCAGCAGTGAAACGTCTAGCAATCAGCCCCAGCATTTT.

V and J are TRBV7-6 and TRBJ2-2, with 8 bases lining up with TRBD2. The germline CDR1 and CDR2 sequences are SGHVS and FNYEAQ. V was clipped by 4 bases and J by 0 bases; unmatched bases: 10. The length of the CDR3 is 18 residues. The DNA for the CDR3 is TGTGCCAGCAGCTCCACCTTGCGGGGGGCCTCGAACACCGGGGAGCTGTTTTTT. Translation gives CASSSTLRGASNTGELFF.

Concerning this clonotype: A single base separates this from a much larger clone, so it may be a read error. The V gene is TRBV7-2, the J gene TRBJ2-1, with a possible D match to TRBD2 (6 bases). Germline loops: CDR1 SGHTA, CDR2 FQGNSA. This CDR3 contains 15 residues. Trimming stripped 1 base from V and 0 bases from J, with 7 bases between. The CDR3 loop reads CASSLDGSSYNEQFF. CDR3 coding DNA: TGTGCCAGCAGCTTAGACGGGAGCTCCTACAATGAGCAGTTCTTC.

This clonotype was recorded a few times. V usage is TRBV6-6 and J usage is TRBJ1-5; no reliable D call. The CDR3 consists of 18 residues. Germline V gene lookup returns CDR1 MNHNY and CDR2 SVGAGI (reference sequence). With 7 bases removed from V and 0 bases from J, the gap between germline ends came to 22 bases. This CDR3 reads CASTLLSGSLYSNQPQHF. For the CDR3, the DNA is TGTGCCAGCACTTTACTTTCGGGGTCCCTCTATAGCAATCAGCCCCAGCATTTT.

This sequence joins TRBV24-1 and TRBJ2-5; 10 bases map to TRBD1. The CDR3 has 15 amino acids. With V trimmed by 4 bases and J by 5 bases, 6 bases remained unmatched. The germline CDR1 and CDR2 sequences are KGHDR and SFDVKD. CDR3 sequence: CATSETGGGKETQYF. In nucleotides, the CDR3 is TGTGCCACCAGTGAGACAGGGGGCGGGAAGGAGACCCAGTACTTC.

The sample holds many counts of this clonotype. The chain couples TRBV28 to TRBJ1-1; TRBD1 agrees at 7 bases. This CDR3 comprises 12 residues. Losses at the gene ends were 7 bases for V and 5 bases for J; bases not matched to a gene: 4. The germline gives CDR1 MDHEN, CDR2 SYDVKM. CDR3 residues: CASKGGFTEAFF. The CDR3 DNA is TGTGCCAGCAAAGGGGGCTTTACTGAAGCTTTCTTT.

This rearrangement joins TRBV11-2 to TRBJ2-5; D perhaps matches TRBD2 (5 bases). From germline, CDR1 is SGHAT and CDR2 FQNNGV. The CDR3 length is 15 residues. Trimming took off 0 bases at V and 4 bases at J, with 12 bases between the two ends. The CDR3 sequence: CASSLDFPRGETQYF. CDR3 in DNA: TGTGCCAGCAGCTTAGATTTTCCCCGGGGAGAGACCCAGTACTTC.

There are a few counts of this clonotype. This rearrangement joins TRBV15 to TRBJ1-4; TRBD1 agrees at 8 bases. The CDR3 extends over 17 amino acids. The V and J ends lost 2 bases and 3 bases, in that order; junction bases with no gene match: 8. Germline lookup yields CDR1 LNHNV and CDR2 YYDKDF (reference sequence). The CDR3 spells CATSRPRQGLANEKLFF. The CDR3 DNA follows: TGTGCCACCAGCAGACCCAGACAGGGGTTAGCTAATGAAAAACTGTTTTTT. Drawing the rest from reference TRBV15 and TRBJ1-4, the complete variable domain is DAMVIQNPRYQVTQFGKPVTLSCSQTLNHNVMYWYQQKSSQAPKLLFHYYDKDFNNEADTPDNFQSRRPNTSFCFLDIRSPGLGDTAMYLCATSRPRQGLANEKLFFGSGTQLSVL.

There are many counts of this clonotype. This chain connects TRBV29-1 to TRBJ2-3; 7 bases map to TRBD2. There are 10 residues in the CDR3. Germline-derived CDR1 and CDR2 are SQVTM and ANQGSEA. Germline trimming cut 6 bases from V and 8 bases from J; bases unmatched to any gene: 2. Written as DNA, the CDR3 is TGCAGCGTCAGCGGGATTACGCAGTATTTT. Residues: CSVSGITQYF.

J is TRBJ2-3 and V is TRBV7-2; the D call may be TRBD1 or TRBD2 (5 bases each). Germline V gene sequence: CDR1 SGHTA, CDR2 FQGNSA. V lost 0 bases, J lost 2 bases, and 9 bases lay in between. The CDR3 spans 15 residues. The CDR3 DNA follows: TGTGCCAGCAGCTTAGCGGGACCATCCACAGATACGCAGTATTTT. Translated: CASSLAGPSTDTQYF.

This clonotype was recorded at least ten times. This chain connects TRBV14 to TRBJ2-2; D not certain. The V gene's germline CDR1 is SGHDN and CDR2 FVKESK. Trimming removed 1 base from V and 1 base from J, with 7 bases in between. This CDR3 is 15 amino acids long. CDR3 sequence (DNA): TGTGCCAGCAGCCAAGTTATGTTGAACACCGGGGAGCTGTTTTTT. It is translated as CASSQVMLNTGELFF.

The V and J genes are TRBV28 and TRBJ1-1, with a weak D call TRBD1 (6 bases). The CDR3 totals 13 residues. V lost 3 bases, J lost 8 bases, and 13 bases lay in between. Germline V CDR1 and CDR2: MDHEN, SYDVKM. Here the CDR3 reads CASSFHAGTEAFF. CDR3 in DNA: TGTGCCAGCAGTTTCCACGCCGGGACAGAAGCTTTCTTT.

This clonotype was observed many times. This chain links TRBV28 with TRBJ1-4, with no clear D. Germline CDR1 MDHEN, CDR2 SYDVKM. CDR3 length equals 13 residues. V was shortened by 6 bases and J by 6 bases, with 11 bases between the two germline ends. The DNA of the CDR3 is TGTGCCAGCAGCCTTTTTAGAGATGAAAAACTGTTTTTT. Translated, it gives CASSLFRDEKLFF.

The chain carries TRBV25-1 and TRBJ2-7; unclear D gene. V lost 3 bases to trimming and J lost 3 bases, with 3 bases between them. The CDR3 totals 11 residues. Germline V lookup: CDR1 MGHDK, CDR2 SYGVNS. The CDR3 coding sequence is TGTGCCAGCAGTGACATCTACGAGCAGTACTTC. The encoded protein is CASSDIYEQYF.

In its sample, this clonotype was seen many times. The chain couples TRBV20-1 to TRBJ2-3, with 7 bases identical to TRBD2. CDR3 length equals 14 residues. J was trimmed by 4 bases and V by 1 base; bases with no gene match: 5. Germline CDR1 reads DFQATT; CDR2 reads SNEGSKA (reference sequence). As DNA, the CDR3 is TGCAGTGCTAGAGGCAGAGCGGGGCCAGATACGCAGTATTTT. Translation: CSARGRAGPDTQYF.